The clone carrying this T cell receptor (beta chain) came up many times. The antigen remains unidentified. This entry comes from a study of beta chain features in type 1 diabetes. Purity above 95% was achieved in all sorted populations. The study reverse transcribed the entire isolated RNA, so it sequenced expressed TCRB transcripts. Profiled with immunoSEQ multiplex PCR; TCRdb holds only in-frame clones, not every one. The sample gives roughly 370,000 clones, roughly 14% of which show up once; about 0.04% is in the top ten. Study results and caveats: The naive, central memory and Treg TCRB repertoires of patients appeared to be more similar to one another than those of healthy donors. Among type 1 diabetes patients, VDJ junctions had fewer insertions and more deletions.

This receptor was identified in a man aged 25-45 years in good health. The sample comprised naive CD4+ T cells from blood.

CDR3 amino acids: CAISESASGSNEQFF. The CDR3 nucleotides are TGTGCCATCAGTGAGTCGGCTAGCGGTAGCAATGAGCAGTTCTTC. The chain combines TRBV10-3 with TRBJ2-1, with TRBD2 identical over 7 bases. This CDR3 region has 15 residues. The V segment lost 0 bases and the J segment 6 bases; nucleotides outside the gene matches: 5. Germline-derived CDR1 and CDR2 are ENHRY and SYGVKD.